One and the same sample provided the 26 T cell receptor beta chains below, sequenced in a study of T cell responses to AZD1222 COVID-19 vaccine. Measured with immunoSEQ multiplex PCR; TCRdb has only the in-frame clones, and not every one. The sample consists of roughly 120,000 clones, roughly 87% of them appearing once. Sequencing used peripheral blood, obtained 28 days after the second AZD1222 dose. Every receptor here comes from an adult who received the AZD1222 COVID-19 vaccine.

The chain employs TRBV20-1 and TRBJ1-1; D ambiguous. The CDR3 has 11 residues. Germline V gene data show CDR1 as DFQATT and CDR2 as SNEGSKA (reference sequence). V gave up 1 base and J gave up 8 bases, with 8 bases separating them. CDR3 DNA sequence: TGCAGTGCTAGAGGCCTCCGGGAAGCTTTCTTT. Protein: CSARGLREAFF.

The rearrangement uses TRBV10-3 and TRBJ2-3; 7 bases match TRBD1. The germline V gene has CDR1 ENHRY and CDR2 SYGVKD. This CDR3 has 13 amino acids. J gave up 6 bases and V 9 bases, and 9 bases lay outside the gene matches. The chain's CDR3 is CAIREGAVDTQYF. CDR3 DNA sequence: TGTGCCATACGCGAGGGGGCGGTGGATACGCAGTATTTT.

The chain uses TRBV5-1 and TRBJ2-5; weak D call: TRBD2 (5 bases). The CDR3 is 13 amino acids. Germline loops: CDR1 SGHRS, CDR2 YFSETQ. Between the trimmed V and J ends, which lost 6 bases and 1 base, there was a span of 10 bases. This chain's CDR3 is CASNTGSQETQYF. The CDR3 DNA is TGCGCCAGCAACACGGGGTCCCAAGAGACCCAGTACTTC.

The count of this clone is one. This chain links TRBV7-2 with TRBJ1-5, with D uncertain. V lost 5 bases, J lost 5 bases, and 13 bases lay in between. The CDR3 length is 14 residues. CDR1 SGHTA and CDR2 FQGNSA come from the germline V gene. Here the CDR3 DNA reads TGTGCCAGCAGCCTGATTTTCAACCATCAGCCCCAGCATTTT. Translation: CASSLIFNHQPQHF.

V is TRBV28 and J is TRBJ1-5; D is uncertain. CDR1 is MDHEN, CDR2 SYDVKM, per germline. Trimming took 4 bases from V and 6 from J, leaving 10 bases between them. CDR3 size: 13 residues. DNA for the CDR3: TGTGCCAGCAGTTACTGGCGAGGTCAGCCCCAGCATTTT. This sequence encodes CASSYWRGQPQHF.

The V and J genes are TRBV29-1 and TRBJ2-7; TRBD2 matches 10 bases. The CDR3 has 13 amino acids. Germline CDR1 reads SQVTM; CDR2 reads ANQGSEA. V gave up 7 bases and J gave up 1 base; unmatched junction bases: 4. The CDR3 spells CSGRTSGSYEQYF. CDR3 nucleotide sequence: TGCAGCGGACGGACTAGCGGTTCCTACGAGCAGTACTTC.

J is TRBJ1-3 and V is TRBV15; D ambiguous. Germline assignment: CDR1 LNHNV and CDR2 YYDKDF (reference sequence). The CDR3 is 14 amino acids. V was pared by 8 bases and J by 1 base, with 12 bases between. This CDR3 is CATSSYRSGNTIYF. CDR3 bases: TGTGCCACCTCAAGTTACCGGTCTGGAAACACCATATATTTT.

The rearrangement uses TRBV18 and TRBJ1-1; D gene uncertain. V dropped 2 bases and J dropped 1 base, with 17 bases sitting between them. CDR3 length equals 17 residues. The V gene's germline CDR1 is KGHSH and CDR2 LQKENI. The CDR3 here is CASSPIPSRHQNTEAFF. The CDR3 DNA reads TGTGCCAGCTCACCAATCCCGTCGAGGCATCAGAACACTGAAGCTTTCTTT.

V and J are TRBV5-1 and TRBJ1-2, with D perhaps matching TRBD1 (5 bases). Trimming cost V 4 bases and J 2 bases, with 9 bases left between them. This CDR3 has 13 residues. Germline-derived CDR1 and CDR2 are SGHRS and YFSETQ. The DNA for the CDR3 is TGCGCCAGCAGCCGGGACGGCAACTATGGCTACACCTTC. Protein sequence: CASSRDGNYGYTF. The full variable domain, rest sourced from reference TRBV5-1 and TRBJ1-2, is KAGVTQTPRYLIKTRGQQVTLSCSPISGHRSVSWYQQTPGQGLQFLFEYFSETQRNKGNFPGRFSGRQFSNSRSEMNVSTLELGDSALYLCASSRDGNYGYTFGSGTRLTVV.

The genes are TRBV29-1 and TRBJ2-1; the D gene is possibly TRBD1 (5 bases). Germline values: CDR1 SQVTM, CDR2 ANQGSEA. CDR3 length: 12 residues. The V gene lost 6 bases and the J gene lost 12 bases, with 18 bases spanning the gap. CDR3 loop: CSVHRAGLGQFF. CDR3 DNA sequence: TGCAGCGTGCATAGGGCAGGGCTGGGGCAGTTCTTC.

CDR3 DNA sequence: TGCGCCAGCAGCCCCGCCCCCCTGCGCAAAGACCGCACAGATACGCAGTATTTT. This gives the protein CASSPAPLRKDRTDTQYF. V and J are TRBV4-1 and TRBJ2-3; D is unclear. This CDR3 region has 18 residues. Germline V gene data show CDR1 as MGHRA and CDR2 as YSYEKL. V lost 4 bases to trimming and J lost 1 base, with 21 bases between them.

The rearrangement joins TRBV13 to TRBJ1-6, with D unresolved. The germline CDR1 and CDR2 sequences are PRHDT and FYEKMQ (reference sequence). CDR3 length: 16 residues. V dropped 0 bases and J dropped 0 bases, with 6 bases sitting between them. The DNA for the CDR3 is TGTGCCAGCAGCTTAGGGGAGAGCTCCTATAATTCACCCCTCCACTTT. Its protein is CASSLGESSYNSPLHF.

The V and J genes are TRBV13 and TRBJ2-3; D possibly uses TRBD1 or TRBD2 (6 bases each). Germline-derived CDR1 and CDR2 are PRHDT and FYEKMQ (reference sequence). V was pared by 0 bases and J by 3 bases, with 10 bases between. The length of the CDR3 is 15 residues. The CDR3 DNA reads TGTGCCAGCAGCTTAGGAGGGGGGAAGACAGATACGCAGTATTTT. Residues: CASSLGGGKTDTQYF.

The genes are TRBV6-1 and TRBJ1-3; D not certain. Germline V CDR1 and CDR2: MNHNS, SASEGT. This CDR3 has 12 amino acids. The ends were cut back, 1 base at V and 4 bases at J, with 2 bases in the middle. The CDR3 here is CASSEGGNTIYF. The CDR3 nucleotides read TGTGCCAGCAGTGAAGGGGGAAACACCATATATTTT.

V and J are TRBV7-2 and TRBJ1-2; a weak D match, TRBD1 (5 bases). Trimming removed 5 bases at V and 2 bases at J, with 12 bases between. The CDR3 totals 14 residues. Germline V gives CDR1 SGHTA, CDR2 FQGNSA. The CDR3 DNA reads as TGTGCCAGCAGCCGCCCGGGGGGGAACTATGGCTACACCTTC. Its protein is CASSRPGGNYGYTF.

J is TRBJ1-5 and V is TRBV19, with TRBD1 matching 8 bases. The V gene end was trimmed by 7 bases and the J gene end by 0 bases; junction bases not matched to a gene: 11. The germline CDR1 and CDR2 sequences are LNHDA and SQIVND (reference sequence). This CDR3 has 17 amino acids. For the CDR3, the DNA is TGTGCCAGTACCCCGGCCTGGACAGGGAATAGCAATCAGCCCCAGCATTTT. Amino acids: CASTPAWTGNSNQPQHF.

The CDR3 reads CASSGPVGVYEQYF. CDR3 coding DNA: TGTGCCAGCAGTGGCCCCGTGGGGGTATACGAGCAGTACTTC. The chain carries TRBV28 and TRBJ2-7; D is possibly TRBD1 or TRBD2 (5 bases each). Deletions cut 5 bases from V and 4 bases from J, with 15 bases between. Germline CDR1 is MDHEN and CDR2 is SYDVKM. The CDR3 spans 14 residues.

The V and J genes are TRBV7-3 and TRBJ2-7; unclear D gene. CDR3 length: 11 residues. Germline-derived CDR1 and CDR2 are SGHTA and FQGTGA. Trimming shortened V by 5 bases and J by 0 bases, and 2 bases separated the two germline ends. The CDR3 coding sequence is TGTGCCAGCAGCAACTCCTACGAGCAGTACTTC. It translates to CASSNSYEQYF.

This clone was recorded only once. The J gene is TRBJ1-5, the V gene TRBV20-1, with a possible D match to TRBD1 (5 bases). The V gene's germline CDR1 is DFQATT and CDR2 SNEGSKA (reference sequence). Trimming removed 3 bases from V and 5 bases from J, with 17 bases in between. This CDR3 has 15 residues. CDR3 in DNA: TGCAGTGCTAGTGGGCCAGCCAAGGGGTATCAGCCCCAGCATTTT. It translates to CSASGPAKGYQPQHF.

This rearrangement joins TRBV5-4 to TRBJ1-1, with TRBD1 as a possible D gene (5 bases). Germline V gene data show CDR1 as SGHNT and CDR2 as YYREEE (reference sequence). The ends were cut back, 0 bases at V and 10 bases at J, with 16 bases in the middle. The CDR3 runs 14 residues. This CDR3 is CASSLGSHPGGAFF. CDR3 nucleotide sequence: TGTGCCAGCAGCTTGGGATCCCATCCCGGGGGAGCTTTCTTT.

The chain combines TRBV19 with TRBJ1-6; a possible D gene is TRBD1 (6 bases). The CDR3 length is 15 residues. With 5 bases removed from V and 5 bases from J, the gap between germline ends came to 13 bases. CDR1 is LNHDA and CDR2 is SQIVND in the germline V gene (reference sequence). CDR3 protein: CASSVGTRNNSPLHF. The CDR3 bases are TGTGCCAGTAGTGTCGGGACAAGAAATAATTCACCCCTCCACTTT.

This clone was seen just once. This chain links TRBV18 with TRBJ1-2, with TRBD1 matching 7 bases. The CDR3 contains 14 residues. Germline trimming cut 3 bases from V and 3 bases from J; bases unmatched to any gene: 4. CDR1 KGHSH and CDR2 LQKENI come from the germline V gene. The chain's CDR3 is CASSPEGADYGYTF. CDR3 nucleotides: TGTGCCAGCTCACCTGAGGGGGCCGACTATGGCTACACCTTC.

The genes are TRBV12-3 or TRBV12-4 and TRBJ1-5, with 7 nucleotides matching TRBD1. This CDR3 contains 13 residues. The ends lost 8 bases at V and 11 bases at J; junction bases unmatched: 12. CDR3: CASGGGTDLAQHF. CDR3 in DNA: TGTGCCAGCGGAGGGGGGACAGATTTGGCCCAGCATTTT.

The chain combines TRBV7-8 with TRBJ2-3; D unresolved. The germline gives CDR1 SGHVS, CDR2 FQNEAQ. The CDR3 totals 16 residues. Trimming took 2 bases from V and 1 from J, leaving 13 bases between them. Here the CDR3 DNA reads TGTGCCAGCAGCTTATTGGTAGCCGTGGGCACAGATACGCAGTATTTT. Translated: CASSLLVAVGTDTQYF.

The chain carries TRBV12-5 and TRBJ1-2, with D maybe TRBD1 (5 bases). Germline values: CDR1 LGHNT, CDR2 FRNRAP. Deletions cut 1 base from V and 3 bases from J, with 6 bases between. This CDR3 comprises 13 residues. The CDR3 is CASGLGGYYGYTF. CDR3 DNA: TGTGCTAGTGGTTTGGGGGGGTACTATGGCTACACCTTC.

This chain joins TRBV5-4 and TRBJ1-5, with D unclear. V was cut by 0 bases and J by 5 bases, with 6 bases left in between. Germline V gene lookup returns CDR1 SGHNT and CDR2 YYREEE (reference sequence). The CDR3 has 13 residues. The CDR3, as DNA: TGTGCCAGCAGCTTGGACCGGGATCAGCCCCAGCATTTT. The encoded protein is CASSLDRDQPQHF.